These T cell receptor beta chains were read from a single sample in a study of beta chain features in type 1 diabetes. Profiling relied on immunoSEQ multiplex PCR, and the TCRdb table lists in-frame clones only, not all of them. The sample consists of about 320,000 clones, approximately 14% of them appearing once. Sequenced material: central memory CD4+ T cells from blood. Every receptor here comes from a man aged 25 to 40 in good health. Both conserved end residues are part of each CDR3. The D gene is left open where the match is weak. For some rows the clone size is stated as once, few or many, or as a class when expanded; others skip it.

j_call,v_call,d_call,clone_size,cdr3_nt,cdr3_aa
TRBJ1-2,TRBV5-1,TRBD1,NA,TGCGCCAGCAGCTCTACCTATGGGACAGGGGACGGCTACACCTTC,CASSSTYGTGDGYTF
TRBJ1-1,TRBV5-1,NA,NA,TGCGCCAGCAGCCCGGCTGAGGGCATGGGCACTGAAGCTTTCTTT,CASSPAEGMGTEAFF
TRBJ2-1,TRBV2,TRBD2,few,TGTGCCTCTTTAGCGGGAGAGAGAAATGAGCAGTTCTTC,CASLAGERNEQFF
TRBJ2-3,TRBV7-6,NA,few,TGTGCCAGCAGCTTAGGCAACCTAGGAAGCACAGATACGCAGTATTTT,CASSLGNLGSTDTQYF
TRBJ2-3,TRBV6-1,NA,NA,TGTGCCAGCAGCGAGAAGGCCCTAGTGGGTACGCAGTATTTT,CASSEKALVGTQYF
TRBJ2-7,TRBV18,NA,few,TGTGCCAGCTCACAAACGGACACCGGCCCCTACGAGCAGTACTTC,CASSQTDTGPYEQYF
TRBJ2-7,TRBV11-2,TRBD2,few,TGTGCCAGCAGCTTAGAACTAGCGGGGGGTTGGGAGCAGTACTTC,CASSLELAGGWEQYF
TRBJ1-1,TRBV6-5,TRBD1,NA,TGTGCCAGCAGAGGGGACAGGGGGGCTGAAGCTTTCTTT,CASRGDRGAEAFF
TRBJ1-1,TRBV5-1,TRBD1,NA,TGCGCCAGCAGCTTGCGTCCCGGGACAGGGAACACTGAAGCTTTCTTT,CASSLRPGTGNTEAFF
TRBJ2-1,TRBV7-8,TRBD2,NA,TGTGCCAGCACCCCCCACGCGGGGGGGCTCAATGAGCAGTTCTTC,CASTPHAGGLNEQFF
TRBJ1-1,TRBV15,NA,few,TGTGCCACCAGCAGAGATACGGATCGAGCTTTCTTT,CATSRDTDRAFF
TRBJ2-1,TRBV4-2,TRBD1,few,TGTGCCAGCACCGCGGACAGGGACAATGAGCAGTTCTTC,CASTADRDNEQFF
TRBJ2-4,TRBV4-3,TRBD1,few,TGCGCCAGCAGCCCGACAGGGGGCGAAGGCAACATTCAGTACTTC,CASSPTGGEGNIQYF
TRBJ2-5,TRBV7-2,NA,few,TGTGCCAGCAGCTTAGCGGGGTCCCTTAAAGAGACCCAGTACTTC,CASSLAGSLKETQYF
TRBJ2-3,TRBV7-2,NA,NA,TGTGCCAGCAGCTCGCAGGGTGTGGATACGCAGTATTTT,CASSSQGVDTQYF
TRBJ2-1,TRBV7-2,NA,few,TGTGCCAGCAGGGGCCACTCCCTGGGCAATGAGCAGTTCTTC,CASRGHSLGNEQFF
TRBJ2-5,TRBV27,TRBD2,many,TGTGCCAGCAGTCCTCCCGGGGGGGGACTTCAGGAGACCCAGTACTTC,CASSPPGGGLQETQYF
TRBJ1-2,TRBV2,NA,few,TGTGCCAGCAGTGAAGACGGGTATGGCTACACCTTC,CASSEDGYGYTF
TRBJ1-1,TRBV9,TRBD1,few,TGTGCCAGCAGCGCCGCACAGGGGTCTGAAGCTTTCTTT,CASSAAQGSEAFF
TRBJ2-7,TRBV11-2,NA,NA,TGTGCCAGCAGCACTGAACGGAGAACCGAGCAGTACTTC,CASSTERRTEQYF
TRBJ2-3,TRBV29-1,TRBD2,NA,TGCAGCGTTGTTAGCGGGGGAAACATGTATACGCAGTATTTT,CSVVSGGNMYTQYF
TRBJ2-5,TRBV29-1,NA,few,TGCAGCGTTGGAGGCAGTGTAGAGTCCCAGTACTTC,CSVGGSVESQYF
TRBJ2-3,TRBV5-1,TRBD2,many,TGCGCCAGCAGCGCTACTAGCGGCAGCACAGATACGCAGTATTTT,CASSATSGSTDTQYF
TRBJ2-5,TRBV7-3,NA,few,TGTGCCAGCAGCTTAACCTTTGACCGGGAGAGAGAGACCCAGTACTTC,CASSLTFDRERETQYF
TRBJ2-3,TRBV4-2,TRBD2,NA,TGTGCCAGCAGCCAAGCGCGTGGCGGGGGGCAGTGGGGGCCAGATACGCAGTATTTT,CASSQARGGGQWGPDTQYF
TRBJ1-5,TRBV4-1,NA,few,TGCGCCAGCAGCCATAGGGGGATCAATCAGCCCCAGCATTTT,CASSHRGINQPQHF
TRBJ2-1,TRBV30,TRBD2,few,TGTGCCTGGTCCCCCGGGACTAGTACAATCAATGAGCAGTTCTTC,CAWSPGTSTINEQFF
TRBJ2-3,TRBV7-9,NA,few,TGTGCCAGCAGCTTCGAGGGCCCGTCGCTTCATACGCAGTATTTT,CASSFEGPSLHTQYF
TRBJ1-2,TRBV5-4,TRBD1,few,TGTGCCAGCAGCACGGGACAGTACGATGGCTACACCTTC,CASSTGQYDGYTF
TRBJ1-1,TRBV6-6,NA,few,TGTGCCAGCAGATCGGGGGTGTCCACTGAAGCTTTCTTT,CASRSGVSTEAFF
TRBJ2-7,TRBV6-6,TRBD2,NA,TGTGCCAGCCACTGGGCTAGCGGGGGCAGCTCCTACGAGCAGTACTTC,CASHWASGGSSYEQYF
TRBJ2-1,TRBV5-4,NA,few,TGTGCCAGCAGCAGGGGGGCAGGGGATGTCTTCGGGCAGTTCTTC,CASSRGAGDVFGQFF
TRBJ2-3,TRBV5-1,NA,few,TGCGCCAGCAGCTCCGGGTCCGATCGAGATACGCAGTATTTT,CASSSGSDRDTQYF
TRBJ2-5,TRBV7-2,TRBD1,NA,TGTGCCAGCAGCGTTGGGACAGGGGGCTTTCAGACCCAGTACTTC,CASSVGTGGFQTQYF
TRBJ1-1,TRBV30,TRBD1,NA,TGTGCCTGGAGTTCCGCCAGGGGGCGCGTATTTTTCTTT,CAWSSARGRVFFF
TRBJ1-1,TRBV10-3,TRBD1,many,TGTGCCATCAGGCGACAGGGTTTGGGCACTGAAGCTTTCTTT,CAIRRQGLGTEAFF
TRBJ2-2,TRBV7-2,NA,NA,TGTGCCAGCAGCCGCCAGGGGACTATGGGTACCGGGGAGCTGTTTTTT,CASSRQGTMGTGELFF
TRBJ2-3,TRBV6-5,NA,NA,TGTGCCAGCAATCCCCAGGGGCGGGTCACAGATACGCAGTATTTT,CASNPQGRVTDTQYF
TRBJ1-2,TRBV27,TRBD1,few,TGTGCCAGCAGTTTATACTTTATGTCTGGTACAGGGGCCGACTATGGCTACACCTTC,CASSLYFMSGTGADYGYTF
TRBJ2-5,TRBV11-3,NA,NA,TGTGCCAGCAGCTGGGGGGAGACCCAGTACTTC,CASSWGETQYF
TRBJ1-3,TRBV7-2,NA,few,TGTGCCAGCAGCTCTCAGGGCGCTCCTGGGAACACCATATATTTT,CASSSQGAPGNTIYF
TRBJ2-7,TRBV5-4,NA,few,TGTGCCAGCAGCTTGGGCTCTCCCTACGGTGGGTACGAGCAGTACTTC,CASSLGSPYGGYEQYF
TRBJ1-5,TRBV2,NA,NA,TGTGCCAGCAGTCAAGACGGCAATCAGCCCCAGCATTTT,CASSQDGNQPQHF
TRBJ2-3,TRBV5-1,NA,NA,TGCGCCAGCAGCTTGGGGGGCCCCAGCACAGATACGCAGTATTTT,CASSLGGPSTDTQYF
TRBJ1-5,TRBV7-2,NA,few,TGTGCCAGCAGCCCCGGACGGGGCAAGGGCAATAGTGGCAATCAGCCCCAGCATTTT,CASSPGRGKGNSGNQPQHF
TRBJ2-5,TRBV7-7,NA,few,TGTGCCAGCAGCTCTTCACCCAGGCTTGTTCAAGAGACCCAGTACTTC,CASSSSPRLVQETQYF
TRBJ2-1,TRBV19,TRBD2,few,TGTGCCAGTACAGGGCTAGCGGGTTATGAGCAGTTCTTC,CASTGLAGYEQFF
TRBJ1-2,TRBV14,NA,NA,TGTGCCAGCAGCCGCGACAGTAACTATGGCTACACCTTC,CASSRDSNYGYTF
TRBJ2-2,TRBV7-2,NA,NA,TGTGCCAGCAGCTTACAGGGGACGGGTGAGCTGTTTTTT,CASSLQGTGELFF
TRBJ1-2,TRBV6-5,NA,few,TGTGCCAGCAGTTACTCTGGGGGAGCGGGGTATGGCTACACCTTC,CASSYSGGAGYGYTF
TRBJ2-7,TRBV7-9,NA,many,TGTGCAGTAGCGGCCAGCTCCTACGAGCAGTACTTC,CAVAASSYEQYF
TRBJ2-7,TRBV4-3,NA,few,TGCGCCAGCAGCACGACCGGGTTGGGAAACGAGCAGTACTTC,CASSTTGLGNEQYF